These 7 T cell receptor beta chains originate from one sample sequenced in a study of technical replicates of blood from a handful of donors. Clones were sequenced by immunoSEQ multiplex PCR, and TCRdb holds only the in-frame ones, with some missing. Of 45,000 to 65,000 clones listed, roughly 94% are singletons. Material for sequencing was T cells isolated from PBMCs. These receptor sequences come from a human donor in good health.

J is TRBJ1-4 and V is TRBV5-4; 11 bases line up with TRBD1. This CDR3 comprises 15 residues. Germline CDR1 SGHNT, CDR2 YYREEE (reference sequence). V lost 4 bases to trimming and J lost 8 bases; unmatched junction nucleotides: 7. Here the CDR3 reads CASSRWTGGLEKLFF. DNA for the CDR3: TGTGCCAGCAGCCGCTGGACAGGGGGCCTCGAAAAACTGTTTTTT.

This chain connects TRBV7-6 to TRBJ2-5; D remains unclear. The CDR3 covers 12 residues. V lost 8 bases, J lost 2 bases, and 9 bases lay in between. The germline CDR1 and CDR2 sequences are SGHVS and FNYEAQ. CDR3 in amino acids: CASSGLQETQYF. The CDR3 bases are TGTGCCAGCTCAGGTTTACAAGAGACCCAGTACTTC.

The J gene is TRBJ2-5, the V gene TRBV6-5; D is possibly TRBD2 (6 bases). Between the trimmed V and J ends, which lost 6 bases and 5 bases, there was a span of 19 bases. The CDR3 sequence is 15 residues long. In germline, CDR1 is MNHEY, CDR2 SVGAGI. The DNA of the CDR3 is TGTGCCAGCAGCCCTACCCCAGGGAGGTGGGAGACCCAGTACTTC. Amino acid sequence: CASSPTPGRWETQYF.

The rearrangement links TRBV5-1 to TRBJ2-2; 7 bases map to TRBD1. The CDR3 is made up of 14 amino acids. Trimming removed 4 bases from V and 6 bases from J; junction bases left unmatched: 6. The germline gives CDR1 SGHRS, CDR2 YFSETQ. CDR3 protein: CASSPQGDAGELFF. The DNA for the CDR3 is TGCGCCAGCAGCCCTCAGGGGGACGCCGGGGAGCTGTTTTTT.

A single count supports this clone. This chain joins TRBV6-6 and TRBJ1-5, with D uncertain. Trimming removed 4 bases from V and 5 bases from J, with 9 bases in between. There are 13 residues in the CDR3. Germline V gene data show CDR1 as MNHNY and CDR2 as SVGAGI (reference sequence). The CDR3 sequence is CASSLSDYQPQHF. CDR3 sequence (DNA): TGTGCCAGCAGTTTAAGCGACTATCAGCCCCAGCATTTT.

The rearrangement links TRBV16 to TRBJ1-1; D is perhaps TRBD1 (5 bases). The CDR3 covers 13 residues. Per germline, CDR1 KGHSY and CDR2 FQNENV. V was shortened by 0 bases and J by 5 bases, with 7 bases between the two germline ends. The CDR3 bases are TGTGCCAGCAGCCAATCAGGGGTAACTGAAGCTTTCTTT. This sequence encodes CASSQSGVTEAFF.

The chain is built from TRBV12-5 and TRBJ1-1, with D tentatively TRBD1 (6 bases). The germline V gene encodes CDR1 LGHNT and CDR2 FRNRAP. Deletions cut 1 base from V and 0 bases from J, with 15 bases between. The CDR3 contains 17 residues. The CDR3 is CASGLGGTLFMNTEAFF. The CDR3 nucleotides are TGTGCTAGTGGTTTGGGAGGGACACTTTTCATGAACACTGAAGCTTTCTTT.